Listed here are 25 T cell receptor beta chains from one sample, sequenced in a study of T cells expressing NK-cell markers. TCRdb re-called the 5' RACE reads and gives one entry per CDR3 protein, without DNA. The sample yields about 460,000 distinct CDR3 sequences, of which the top ten take up approximately 1.4%. Sequencing was done on a sample of blood T cells: a sorted CD56 or NKG2C T cell subset, CD4+ or CD8+ T cells, or bulk PBMC T cells (not recorded which). The receptor source for this set is a woman aged 45 to 65 in good health.

V and J are TRBV20-1 and TRBJ1-6. Germline assignment: CDR1 DFQATT and CDR2 SNEGSKA (reference sequence). The CDR3 length is 13 residues. The CDR3 loop is CSGRREADSPLHF.

The rearrangement joins TRBV29-1 to TRBJ1-2. Germline CDR1 SQVTM, CDR2 ANQGSEA. CDR3 length: 12 residues. This chain's CDR3 is CSVQASGYGYTF.

The J gene is TRBJ1-2, the V gene TRBV4-1. Germline CDR1 MGHRA, CDR2 YSYEKL. This CDR3 comprises 14 residues. The CDR3 region is CASSQTISIYGYTF.

The chain has TRBV11-2 and TRBJ2-7. Germline V gene data show CDR1 as SGHAT and CDR2 as FQNNGV. This CDR3 has 14 amino acids. CDR3 residues: CASSSLTRPREQYF.

The rearrangement uses TRBV12-3 or TRBV12-4 and TRBJ2-1; the D call from TCRdb, TRBD2, cannot be confirmed without DNA. This CDR3 has 15 residues. This CDR3 reads CASSFPLTSYNEQFF.

The rearrangement uses TRBV6-6 and TRBJ1-2; TCRdb returns TRBD1, unconfirmable since there is no DNA. This CDR3 has 12 residues. From germline, CDR1 is MNHNY and CDR2 SVGAGI (reference sequence). The CDR3 loop reads CATTGTDHGYTF.

The chain couples TRBV6-5 to TRBJ1-2; TCRdb's assignment of TRBD1 cannot be checked, as there is no DNA. There are 13 residues in the CDR3. Germline V lookup: CDR1 MNHEY, CDR2 SVGAGI. This CDR3 is CASRMGQGRGYTF.

The V gene is TRBV6-5, the J gene TRBJ2-1; no DNA is available, so the TRBD2 call from TCRdb remains unchecked. Germline assignment: CDR1 MNHEY and CDR2 SVGAGI. This CDR3 comprises 15 residues. The chain's CDR3 is CASSYIPGLYNEQFF.

The genes are TRBV24-1 and TRBJ2-2. CDR1 is KGHDR and CDR2 is SFDVKD in the germline V gene. There are 14 residues in the CDR3. CDR3 sequence: CATSDLLVDGELFF.

This rearrangement joins TRBV10-3 to TRBJ1-1; TCRdb reports TRBD1, a call that lacks DNA to check it against. The CDR3 totals 16 residues. Germline CDR1 reads ENHRY; CDR2 reads SYGVKD. The CDR3 reads CAISEGRGTLNTEAFF.

The V gene is TRBV11-3, the J gene TRBJ2-1; with no DNA, the TCRdb D assignment of TRBD1 cannot be verified. The germline V gene encodes CDR1 SGHNT and CDR2 YENEEA. The CDR3 extends over 15 amino acids. CDR3 residues: CASSLMEGALNEQFF.

The chain joins TRBV6-5 to TRBJ1-4; TCRdb's D gene call, TRBD1, goes unchecked for lack of DNA. Germline V gene data show CDR1 as MNHEY and CDR2 as SVGAGI. This CDR3 region has 15 residues. The CDR3 spells CASSYSPGANEKLFF.

The chain joins TRBV6-5 to TRBJ1-2; TCRdb's assignment of TRBD1 cannot be checked, as there is no DNA. Per germline, CDR1 MNHEY and CDR2 SVGAGI. The length of the CDR3 is 12 residues. CDR3 protein: CASSLQGAGYTF.

This chain links TRBV29-1 with TRBJ1-4; TCRdb proposes TRBD1, but this gene call is untestable without DNA. Per germline, CDR1 SQVTM and CDR2 ANQGSEA. The CDR3 has 13 residues. CDR3 protein: CSVGRAPNEKLFF.

This sequence joins TRBV5-5 and TRBJ2-3; TCRdb lists TRBD1, though no DNA is available to test this call. This CDR3 spans 14 amino acids. Germline V gives CDR1 SGHKS, CDR2 YYEKEE (reference sequence). Here the CDR3 reads CASSLVRQADTQYF.

This chain joins TRBV13 and TRBJ2-3; no DNA is available, so the TRBD1 call from TCRdb remains unchecked. This CDR3 has 14 amino acids. Per the germline V gene, CDR1 is PRHDT and CDR2 is FYEKMQ (reference sequence). The CDR3 loop reads CASSLDGIGDTQYF.

The chain's CDR3 is CSARAQVFLDTEAFF. V gene TRBV20-1 combines with J gene TRBJ1-1. The germline V gene encodes CDR1 DFQATT and CDR2 SNEGSKA (reference sequence). The CDR3 sequence is 15 residues long.

The CDR3 reads CASSLDISGYGYTF. The chain combines TRBV12-3 or TRBV12-4 with TRBJ1-2. This CDR3 contains 14 residues.

V is TRBV7-2 and J is TRBJ1-1. Germline V lookup: CDR1 SGHTA, CDR2 FQGNSA. The length of the CDR3 is 13 residues. CDR3 region: CASSFGHGFEAFF.

This rearrangement joins TRBV4-1 to TRBJ2-1; checking the TCRdb D call of TRBD2 is not possible without DNA. The CDR3 length is 15 residues. The V gene's germline CDR1 is MGHRA and CDR2 YSYEKL. The CDR3 protein is CASSQTSGGYNEQFF.

The chain carries TRBV5-1 and TRBJ2-1. Germline CDR1 reads SGHRS; CDR2 reads YFSETQ. The CDR3 totals 17 residues. CDR3 sequence reads: CASSLGLEPSSYNEQFF. The entire variable domain, with the rest obtained from reference TRBV5-1 and TRBJ2-1, is as follows: KAGVTQTPRYLIKTRGQQVTLSCSPISGHRSVSWYQQTPGQGLQFLFEYFSETQRNKGNFPGRFSGRQFSNSRSEMNVSTLELGDSALYLCASSLGLEPSSYNEQFFGPGTRLTVL.

The V and J genes are TRBV5-1 and TRBJ1-1. The length of the CDR3 is 14 residues. The germline V gene encodes CDR1 SGHRS and CDR2 YFSETQ. This chain's CDR3 is CASSLEDQDTEAFF.

The genes are TRBV27 and TRBJ2-1; TCRdb names TRBD1, which stays unverified in the absence of DNA. The CDR3 has 16 residues. Germline CDR1 MNHEY, CDR2 SMNVEV (reference sequence). The CDR3 sequence: CASSSAYRGILNEQFF.

The chain carries TRBV15 and TRBJ1-1; TCRdb indicates TRBD1, and absent DNA this call remains unverified. Germline CDR1 reads LNHNV; CDR2 reads YYDKDF (reference sequence). The CDR3 loop spans 15 amino acids. The CDR3 here is CATSRDRGGNTEAFF.

The genes are TRBV4-1 and TRBJ2-3; TCRdb picks TRBD2, but there is no DNA to check that call. The germline V gene encodes CDR1 MGHRA and CDR2 YSYEKL. CDR3 length: 18 residues. The CDR3 sequence is CASSQVGLAGARTDTQYF.